This T cell receptor (beta chain) comes out of a study of CD8 T cells in ankylosing spondylitis. By quantitative 5'-RACE with molecular barcodes, the TCR beta libraries were made. TCRdb redid the calling of the 5' RACE reads with MiXCR, one entry per CDR3 protein. The profile shows 450,000 or so distinct CDR3 sequences, about 24% of them singletons. Study conclusions and caveats: Disease-linked clones reportedly concentrated significantly in matched ankylosing spondylitis synovial fluid. Some of the motif variants had earlier been found in reactive arthritis patients' fluid and blood. It appeared that ankylosing spondylitis blood was characterized by a TCR beta motif of under ten highly homologous variants. With a CD8+ phenotype, disease-linked clones were relatively rare in peripheral blood.

This clonotype was seen only a few times. Its cognate antigen is unknown. The sequence derives from a male donor with ankylosing spondylitis. The sequencing sample was made of blood, either unsorted or a sorted T cell fraction (not recorded which).

The CDR3 here is CASSLQGFYGYTF. The CDR3 DNA reads TGTGCCAGCAGTTTACAGGGGTTTTATGGCTACACCTTC. The genes are TRBV27 and TRBJ1-2, with D maybe TRBD1 (6 bases). CDR1 is MNHEY, CDR2 SMNVEV, per germline (reference sequence). V was pared by 2 bases and J by 5 bases, with 9 bases between. The CDR3 is 13 residues long.